The next 28 T cell receptor beta chains were all read from a single sample in a study of tumor-infiltrating lymphocytes in primary liver carcinoma. Using a constant-region primer together with ProtoScript II reverse transcriptase, TCR beta cDNA was made from about 500 ng of total RNA. Each TCR beta library was derived from three nested multiplex PCR rounds that employed slightly modified ARM-PCR. In the first two PCR rounds, TRBV1-TRBV30 forward primers were paired with a C-beta reverse primer, and each round lasted approximately 10 cycles. In TCRdb, the multiplex PCR reads were re-called with MiXCR into one record per CDR3 protein. The data show approximately 76,000 distinct CDR3 sequences, over 70% seen once. Co-extraction yielded RNA and DNA from around 20-30 mg of unsorted bulk tissue. The specimen sequenced was liver tumor tissue from sampling region 4. The subset denotes: tumor region T4, right-lateral pole. All receptors come from a woman in her sixties with primary liver carcinoma and hepatitis B virus infection.

Comment on this clonotype: An end of the junction does not agree with germline; a read error may underlie this. The V gene is TRBV6-5, the J gene TRBJ1-5; D not certain. Germline CDR1 MNHEY, CDR2 SVGAGI. The CDR3 is 13 amino acids. CDR3 sequence: CDTRRGSNQPQQF. In nucleotides, the CDR3 is TGTGACACCCGACGAGGCAGCAATCAGCCCCAGCAATTT.

The gene calls are TRBV12-3 or TRBV12-4 and TRBJ2-7, with 7 bases aligning to TRBD2. The CDR3 is 16 amino acids. V lost 3 bases, J lost 12 bases, and 20 bases stayed unmatched. The CDR3 coding sequence is TGTGCCAGCAGTTTGTTCGGCGGGAGTCGTGCGTACGACCTGTACTTC. Translated: CASSLFGGSRAYDLYF.

This clonotype was recorded many times. V and J are TRBV2 and TRBJ2-4; D remains ambiguous. V lost 3 bases and J lost 13, with 10 bases in between. The CDR3 length is 11 residues. Germline lookup yields CDR1 SNHLY and CDR2 FYNNEI. CDR3 DNA: TGTGCCAGCAGTGATGGGTCAAACCAGTACTTC. Protein product: CASSDGSNQYF.

This chain links TRBV28 with TRBJ2-5; D call uncertain. The CDR3 runs 14 residues. Trimming took 8 bases from V and 5 from J, leaving 18 bases between them. The germline gives CDR1 MDHEN, CDR2 SYDVKM. CDR3 sequence (DNA): TGTGCCAGCTGTAACCCAGGCAGTTTGGAGACCCAGTACTTC. Protein sequence: CASCNPGSLETQYF.

This clonotype was seen at least ten times. The chain joins TRBV6-5 to TRBJ2-1, with 8 bases lining up with TRBD2. The V and J ends lost 6 bases and 8 bases, in that order; junction bases with no gene match: 6. Per germline, CDR1 MNHEY and CDR2 SVGAGI. The CDR3 has 13 residues. The CDR3: CASRRGGGDEQFF. In DNA, the CDR3 is TGTGCCAGCAGACGGGGGGGAGGGGATGAGCAGTTCTTC.

A remark on this clonotype: Because the CDR3 is missing its conserved closing phenylalanine or tryptophan, this is likely a read error. J is TRBJ2-1 and V is TRBV6-1; 9 nucleotides agree with TRBD2. The CDR3 has 15 amino acids. From germline, CDR1 is MNHNS and CDR2 SASEGT. DNA for the CDR3: TGTGCCAGCAGTGAAAGTAGCGGGAGCCACAATGTGCAGTTCATC. Its protein product is CASSESSGSHNVQFI.

This clonotype was counted only a few times. A much larger clone lies one base from this, so it may be a read error. The chain recombines TRBV12-3 or TRBV12-4 with TRBJ2-1; the match to TRBD2 covers 9 bases. The CDR3 totals 16 residues. V was clipped by 6 bases and J by 1 base; unmatched bases: 7. CDR3 loop: CASRSSGGTSYNEQFF. The CDR3 coding sequence is TGTGCCAGCAGGAGTAGCGGGGGAACTTCCTACAATGAGCAGTTCTTC.

This sequence joins TRBV29-1 and TRBJ2-3; D gene uncertain. The V end was cut by 7 bases, the J end by 1 base, with 18 bases between. Germline V gene lookup returns CDR1 SQVTM and CDR2 ANQGSEA. This CDR3 has 15 amino acids. CDR3 DNA sequence: TGCAGCGCTATGGCTGGGGTCAGCGGCACAGATACGCAGTATTTT. Protein sequence: CSAMAGVSGTDTQYF.

This clonotype showed up just once. One junction end disagrees with the germline gene, perhaps due to a read error. The chain has TRBV11-3 and TRBJ2-1; D is undetermined. The CDR3 consists of 17 residues. CDR1 SGHNT and CDR2 YENEEA come from the germline V gene. The CDR3, as DNA: TGTGCCAGCGGCTTAGATTTCGGCCTATATGTTTACAATGAGCAGTTCTTC. The encoded protein is CASGLDFGLYVYNEQFF. Complete variable domain (other parts from reference TRBV11-3 and TRBJ2-1): EAGVVQSPRYKIIEKKQPVAFWCNPISGHNTLYWYLQNLGQGPELLIRYENEEAVDDSQLPKDRFSAERLKGVDSTLKIQPAELGDSAVYLCASGLDFGLYVYNEQFFGPGTRLTVL.

Ten or more counts support this clonotype. The V call is TRBV7-9, the J call TRBJ2-3; 12 nucleotides agree with TRBD2. J lost 0 bases, V lost 5 bases, and 3 bases had no gene match. CDR1 and CDR2 from the germline V gene are SEHNR and FQNEAQ (reference sequence). The length of the CDR3 is 16 residues. DNA of the CDR3: TGTGCCAGCAGCCACGGACTAGCGGGAAGCACAGATACGCAGTATTTT. This encodes CASSHGLAGSTDTQYF.

A word on this clonotype: A read error is likely, as this CDR3 ends without the conserved phenylalanine or tryptophan. The rearrangement joins TRBV28 to TRBJ2-1, with D possibly being TRBD2 (6 bases). Trimming removed 6 bases at V and 1 base at J, with 19 bases between. Germline CDR1 and CDR2: MDHEN and SYDVKM. This CDR3 has 17 amino acids. DNA for the CDR3: TGTGCCAGCAGGGGAGGCGGGGCCACCAGGTCCTACAATGAGCAGTTCATC. As protein: CASRGGGATRSYNEQFI.

About this clonotype: At one of its ends the junction is not consistent with the germline gene, which may arise from a read error. This chain connects TRBV11-2 to TRBJ1-4, with a possible D match to TRBD1 (6 bases). Germline-derived CDR1 and CDR2 are SGHAT and FQNNGV. This CDR3 spans 16 amino acids. The CDR3, as DNA: TGTGCCAGCTGCCCTGGGTGGGGGGCGACTAATGACAAACTGTTTTTT. Translated: CASCPGWGATNDKLFF.

This clonotype was recorded many times. The chain joins TRBV10-1 to TRBJ2-2; perhaps TRBD2 as D (5 bases). V lost 6 bases and J 0 bases, leaving 8 bases between the germline ends. Germline CDR1 and CDR2: WNHNN and SYGVQD (reference sequence). This CDR3 spans 14 amino acids. CDR3 amino acids: CASRSGPNTGELFF. The CDR3 region has the DNA TGCGCCAGCAGGAGCGGTCCGAACACCGGGGAGCTGTTTTTT.

This clonotype showed up just once. As the CDR3 is not closed by the conserved phenylalanine or tryptophan, this likely results from a read error. The CDR3 DNA reads TGTGCCAGCAGCTCAACCGGGTCCAACCTCGATGAGCAGTTCCTC. Its protein is CASSSTGSNLDEQFL. The rearrangement uses TRBV5-4 and TRBJ2-1; D ambiguous. This CDR3 is built from 15 residues. CDR1 SGHNT and CDR2 YYREEE come from the germline V gene (reference sequence). Trimming stripped 3 bases from V and 8 bases from J, with 18 bases between.

For this clonotype: The junction departs from germline at one end; a sequencing error may be responsible. This chain joins TRBV11-2 and TRBJ2-2; D may match TRBD1 or TRBD2 (6 bases each). This CDR3 is built from 15 residues. The V gene's germline CDR1 is SGHAT and CDR2 FQNNGV. CDR3 coding DNA: TGTGCCAGCGGCTTAGGAGGGACACACACCGGGGAACTGTTTTTT. It codes for CASGLGGTHTGELFF.

This clonotype was detected ten times or more. This rearrangement joins TRBV12-3 or TRBV12-4 to TRBJ2-7; D might be TRBD2 (5 bases). V lost 4 bases to trimming and J lost 4 bases, with 14 bases between them. The CDR3 sequence is 14 residues long. The CDR3: CASSSNRGAYEQYF. CDR3 nucleotides: TGTGCCAGCAGTTCAAACCGGGGAGCGTACGAGCAGTACTTC.

As regards this clonotype: Since no conserved phenylalanine or tryptophan closes the CDR3, a read error is the likely cause. Because the CDR3's place on the DNA is in doubt, the DNA is left out and the CDR3 is given as listed by TCRdb. This chain joins TRBV11-3 and TRBJ2-7; TRBD1 reflects the table's D call only, with no check against the DNA. With termini counted, the CDR3 has 15 amino acids. Germline-derived CDR1 and CDR2 are SGHNT and YENEEA. The CDR3: CASSFGTGGSLERYL.

The V call is TRBV30, the J call TRBJ1-1, with TRBD1 as a possible D gene (6 bases). In germline, CDR1 is GTSNPN, CDR2 SVGIG (reference sequence). This CDR3 is 11 amino acids long. The ends were cut back, 8 bases at V and 10 bases at J, with 17 bases in the middle. CDR3 loop: CARTWGAGAFF. Here the CDR3 DNA reads TGTGCCCGGACCTGGGGGGCTGGAGCTTTCTTT. The variable domain in full, with the rest retrieved from reference TRBV30 and TRBJ1-1, is SQTIHQWPATLVQPVGSPLSLECTVEGTSNPNLYWYRQAAGRGLQLLFYSVGIGQISSEVPQNLSASRPQDRQFILSSKKLLLSDSGFYLCARTWGAGAFFGQGTRLTVV.

As for this clonotype: At one end, the junction sequence differs from germline, possibly due to a read error. This sequence joins TRBV29-1 and TRBJ2-7; 10 bases are shared with TRBD2. CDR1 is SQVTM, CDR2 ANQGSEA, per germline. This CDR3 has 16 amino acids. CDR3 sequence (DNA): TGCAGCGTGAACCAGGAACTAGCGGGAATGTTATACGAACAGTACTTC. It yields the protein CSVNQELAGMLYEQYF.

Comments on this clonotype: A junction end diverges from the germline sequence, so it may reflect a read error. This chain links TRBV18 with TRBJ2-1; possible D gene TRBD1, 6 bases. The germline V gene has CDR1 KGHSH and CDR2 LQKENI. The CDR3 length is 13 residues. The CDR3 region has the DNA TGTGCCAGTTGGCCGACAGGCTACGATGAGCAGTTCTTC. It encodes CASWPTGYDEQFF.

Points on this clonotype: The junction and the germline gene differ at one end; a read error may be behind it. The CDR3: CACRLRTTTDTQYF. The DNA for the CDR3 is TGTGCCTGCAGGTTAAGGACAACCACAGATACGCAGTACTTT. This chain links TRBV11-3 with TRBJ2-3; D may be TRBD1 (5 bases). This CDR3 has 14 residues. CDR1 and CDR2 (germline): SGHNT, YENEEA.

In the case of this clonotype: An end of the junction differs from the germline gene, which may be a read error. The rearrangement uses TRBV29-1 and TRBJ2-5; 7 positions agree with TRBD1. The CDR3 extends over 15 amino acids. Per germline, CDR1 SQVTM and CDR2 ANQGSEA. DNA for the CDR3: TGCAGTGTTGAATGCCCGACAGGGTCCGTTGAGACCCAGTACTTC. The encoded protein is CSVECPTGSVETQYF.

Regarding this clonotype: This likely comes from a read error, as the CDR3 has no conserved phenylalanine or tryptophan at its end. The chain links TRBV6-1 to TRBJ2-7; D may be TRBD2 (5 bases). The germline V gene has CDR1 MNHNS and CDR2 SASEGT. The CDR3 totals 14 residues. For the CDR3, the DNA is TGTGCCAACAGTGAAGCTTTCGAGGGCTACGAGCAGTACTTA. Amino acids: CANSEAFEGYEQYL.

For this clonotype: One end of the junction does not line up with germline, which may come from a read error. This chain joins TRBV12-3 or TRBV12-4 and TRBJ2-7; perhaps D is TRBD1 or TRBD2 (6 bases each). The CDR3 sequence is 11 residues long. As DNA, the CDR3 is TGTGCCAGCAGTTCCGGGGGCGAGCGGTGCTTC. Translation: CASSSGGERCF.

This clonotype occurred a few times. V and J are TRBV11-2 and TRBJ2-1; 14 nucleotides align to TRBD2. CDR1 SGHAT and CDR2 FQNNGV come from the germline V gene. With V trimmed by 5 bases and J by 6 bases, 6 bases remained unmatched. The CDR3 is 16 residues long. DNA for the CDR3: TGTGCCAGCAGCCCTGGACTAGCGGGAGGATTCAATGAGCAGTTCTTC. Amino acids: CASSPGLAGGFNEQFF.

This clonotype was recorded a few times. V and J are TRBV9 and TRBJ2-7; 9 bases line up with TRBD2. The CDR3 loop spans 19 amino acids. Germline V gene sequence: CDR1 SGDLS, CDR2 YYNGEE. The V segment lost 7 bases and the J segment 5 bases; nucleotides outside the gene matches: 25. CDR3 DNA sequence: TGTGCCAGCCAAAACTCTGGGAGCGGGAGGTACCCGACCGGGGACGAGCAGTACTTC. It translates to CASQNSGSGRYPTGDEQYF.

At least ten counts were recorded for this clonotype. The chain combines TRBV6-1 with TRBJ1-5; TRBD1 aligns across 11 bases. Trimming cost V 0 bases and J 7 bases; bases outside gene matches: 2. Germline CDR1 reads MNHNS; CDR2 reads SASEGT. The CDR3 spans 15 residues. The DNA of the CDR3 is TGTGCCAGCAGTGAAGCCGGACAGGGGGCGCAGCCCCAGCATTTT. Its translation: CASSEAGQGAQPQHF.

Notes on this clonotype: A much larger clone is a single base away; this may be a read error. The CDR3 does not close with the conserved phenylalanine or tryptophan, likely indicating a read error. J is TRBJ2-5 and V is TRBV25-1, with D unclear. The CDR3 covers 11 residues. The germline CDR1 and CDR2 sequences are MGHDK and SYGVNS. With 7 bases removed from V and 4 bases from J, the gap between germline ends came to 7 bases. CDR3 amino acids: CASKHRETQYI. The CDR3 bases are TGTGCCAGCAAGCATCGAGAGACCCAGTACATC.